Detailed here is one T cell receptor beta chain. The data originate from a study of T cells after somatic rescue of genetic block. Sequencing was performed with immunoSEQ multiplex PCR; in TCRdb, only in-frame clones are kept and a portion is missing. Altogether around 15,000 clones are present, roughly 70% being singletons, with the ten largest covering 27%. The CDR3 loop spans 17 amino acids. The germline gives CDR1 SEHNR, CDR2 FQNEAQ (reference sequence). V trimming: 3 bases; J trimming: 4 bases; junction bases outside the gene matches: 11. The chain is built from TRBV7-9 and TRBJ1-5; TRBD1 agrees at 8 bases. This clonotype originated in a man aged 18 to 29. Sequences were obtained from peripheral blood mononuclear cells (PBMCs). The chain's CDR3 is CASSFGFSDRENQPQHF. CDR3 DNA: TGTGCCAGCAGCTTTGGGTTCTCGGACAGGGAGAATCAGCCCCAGCATTTT. Using reference TRBV7-9 and TRBJ1-5 for the parts outside the CDR3, the full variable domain is DTGVSQNPRHKITKRGQNVTFRCDPISEHNRLYWYRQTLGQGPEFLTYFQNEAQLEKSRLLSDRFSAERPKGSFSTLEIQRTEQGDSAMYLCASSFGFSDRENQPQHFGDGTRLSIL.